This T cell receptor (beta chain) was retrieved from a study of cytomegalovirus exposure and HLA in healthy donors. For this clone: Its antigen is not identified.

This CDR3 contains 13 residues. V was cut by 3 bases and J by 1 base, with 6 bases left in between. The germline V gene has CDR1 MNHEY and CDR2 SMNVEV (reference sequence). Overall study findings and caveats: Most CMV-associated TCR beta chains appeared HLA-restricted in a later analysis. TCR beta sequences numbering about 17,000 were associated with HLA alleles at 0.05 false discovery rate in a later analysis.

Both 60 Vbeta primers and 13 Jbeta primers went into the PCR. Using immunoSEQ multiplex PCR, the repertoire was profiled, and TCRdb retains in-frame clones only, with some absent. Altogether approximately 160,000 clones are present, around 68% being singletons, with the ten largest covering about 1.3%. The chain has TRBV27 and TRBJ1-1; D might be TRBD1 (5 bases). This TCR was recovered from a man aged 50 to 60 in good health and CMV-seronegative. Material: PBMCs. The CDR3 sequence: CASSLGGNTEAFF. The CDR3 region has the DNA TGTGCCAGCAGTTTGGGGGGGAACACTGAAGCTTTCTTT.